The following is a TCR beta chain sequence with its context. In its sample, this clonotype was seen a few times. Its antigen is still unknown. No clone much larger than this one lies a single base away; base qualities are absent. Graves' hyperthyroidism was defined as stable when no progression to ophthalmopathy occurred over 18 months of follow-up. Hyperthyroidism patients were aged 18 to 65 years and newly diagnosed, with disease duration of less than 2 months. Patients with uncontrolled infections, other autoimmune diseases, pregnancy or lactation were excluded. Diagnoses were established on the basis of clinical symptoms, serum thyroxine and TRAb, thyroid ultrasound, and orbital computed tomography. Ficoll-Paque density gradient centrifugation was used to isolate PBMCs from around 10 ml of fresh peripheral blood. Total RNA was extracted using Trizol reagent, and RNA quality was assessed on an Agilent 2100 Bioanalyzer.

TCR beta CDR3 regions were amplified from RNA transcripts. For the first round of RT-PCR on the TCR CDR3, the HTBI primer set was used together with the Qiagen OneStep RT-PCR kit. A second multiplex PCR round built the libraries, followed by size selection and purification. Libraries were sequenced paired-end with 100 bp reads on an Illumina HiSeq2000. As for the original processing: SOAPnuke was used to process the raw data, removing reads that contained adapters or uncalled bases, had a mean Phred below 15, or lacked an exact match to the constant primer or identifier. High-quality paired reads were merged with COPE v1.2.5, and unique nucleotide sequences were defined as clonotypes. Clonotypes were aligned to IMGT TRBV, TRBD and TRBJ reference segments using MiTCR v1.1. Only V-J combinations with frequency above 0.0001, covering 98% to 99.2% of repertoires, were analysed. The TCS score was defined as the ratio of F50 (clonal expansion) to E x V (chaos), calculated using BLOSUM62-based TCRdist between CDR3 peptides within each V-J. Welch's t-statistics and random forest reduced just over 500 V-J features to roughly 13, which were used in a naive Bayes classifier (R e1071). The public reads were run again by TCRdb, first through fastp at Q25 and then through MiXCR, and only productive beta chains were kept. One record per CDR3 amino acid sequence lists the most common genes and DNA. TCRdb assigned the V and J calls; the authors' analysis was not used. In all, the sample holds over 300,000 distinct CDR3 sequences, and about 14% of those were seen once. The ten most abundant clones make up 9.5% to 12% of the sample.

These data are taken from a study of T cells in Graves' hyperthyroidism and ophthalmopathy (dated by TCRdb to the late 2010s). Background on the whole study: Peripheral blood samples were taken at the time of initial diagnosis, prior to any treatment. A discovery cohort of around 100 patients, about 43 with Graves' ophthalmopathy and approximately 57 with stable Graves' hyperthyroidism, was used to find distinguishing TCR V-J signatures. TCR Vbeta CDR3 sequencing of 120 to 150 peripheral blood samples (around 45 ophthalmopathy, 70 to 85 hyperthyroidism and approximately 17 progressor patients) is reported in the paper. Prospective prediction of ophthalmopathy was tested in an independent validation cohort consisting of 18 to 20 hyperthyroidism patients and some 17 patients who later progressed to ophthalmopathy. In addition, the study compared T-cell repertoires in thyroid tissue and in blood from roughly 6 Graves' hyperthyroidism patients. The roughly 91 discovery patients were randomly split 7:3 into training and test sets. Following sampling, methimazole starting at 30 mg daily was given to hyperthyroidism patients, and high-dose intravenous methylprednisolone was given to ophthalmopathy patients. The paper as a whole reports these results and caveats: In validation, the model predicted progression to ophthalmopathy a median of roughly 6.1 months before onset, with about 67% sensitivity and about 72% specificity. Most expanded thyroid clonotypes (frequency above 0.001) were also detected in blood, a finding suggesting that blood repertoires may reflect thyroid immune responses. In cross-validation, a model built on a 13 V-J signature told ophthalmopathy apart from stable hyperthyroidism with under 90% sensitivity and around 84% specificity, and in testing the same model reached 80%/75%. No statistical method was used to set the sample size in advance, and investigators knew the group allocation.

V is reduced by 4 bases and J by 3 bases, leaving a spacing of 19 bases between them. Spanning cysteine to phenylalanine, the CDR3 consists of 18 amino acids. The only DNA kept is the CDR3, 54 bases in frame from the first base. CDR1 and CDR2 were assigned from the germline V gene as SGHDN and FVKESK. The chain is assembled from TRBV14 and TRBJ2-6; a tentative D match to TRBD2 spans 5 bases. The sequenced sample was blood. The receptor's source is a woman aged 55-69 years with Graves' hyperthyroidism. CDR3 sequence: CASSPIEGVLSGANVLTF. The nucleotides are TGTGCCAGCAGCCCGATTGAGGGCGTATTGAGTGGGGCCAACGTCCTGACTTTC.